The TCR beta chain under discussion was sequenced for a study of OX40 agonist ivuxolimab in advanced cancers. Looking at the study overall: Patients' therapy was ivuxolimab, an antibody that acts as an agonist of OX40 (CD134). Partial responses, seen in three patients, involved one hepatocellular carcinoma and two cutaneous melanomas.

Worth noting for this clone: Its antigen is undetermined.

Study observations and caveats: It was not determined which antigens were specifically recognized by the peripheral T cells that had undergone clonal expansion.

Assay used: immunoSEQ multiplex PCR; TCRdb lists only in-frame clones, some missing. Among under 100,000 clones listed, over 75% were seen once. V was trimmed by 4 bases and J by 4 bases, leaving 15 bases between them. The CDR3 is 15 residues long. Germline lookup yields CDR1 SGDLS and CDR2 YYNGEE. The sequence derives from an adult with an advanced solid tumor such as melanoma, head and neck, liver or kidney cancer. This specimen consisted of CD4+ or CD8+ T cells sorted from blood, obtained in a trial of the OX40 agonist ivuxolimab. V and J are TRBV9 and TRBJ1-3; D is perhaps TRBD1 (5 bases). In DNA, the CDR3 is TGTGCCAGCAGCCCAGGGACTTGGCCAGGAAACACCATATATTTT. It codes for CASSPGTWPGNTIYF. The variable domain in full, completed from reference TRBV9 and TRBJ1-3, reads DSGVTQTPKHLITATGQRVTLRCSPRSGDLSVYWYQQSLDQGLQFLIQYYNGEERAKGNILERFSAQQFPDLHSELNLSSLELGDSALYFCASSPGTWPGNTIYFGEGSWLTVV.